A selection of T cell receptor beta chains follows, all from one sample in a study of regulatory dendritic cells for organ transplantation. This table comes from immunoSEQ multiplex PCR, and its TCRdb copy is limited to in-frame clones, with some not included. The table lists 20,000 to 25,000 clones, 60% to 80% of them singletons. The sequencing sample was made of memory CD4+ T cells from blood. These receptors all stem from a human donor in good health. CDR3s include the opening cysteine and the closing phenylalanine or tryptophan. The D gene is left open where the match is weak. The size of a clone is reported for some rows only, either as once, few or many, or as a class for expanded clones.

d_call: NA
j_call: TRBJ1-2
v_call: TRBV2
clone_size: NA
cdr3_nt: TGTGCCAGCACCGTTGGAGGGATAAATGGCTACACCTTC
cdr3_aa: CASTVGGINGYTF

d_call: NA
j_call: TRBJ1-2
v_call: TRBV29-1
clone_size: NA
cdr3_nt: TGCAGCGTTGTAATTGGGGGGGTCGGTGGCTACACCTTC
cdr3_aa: CSVVIGGVGGYTF

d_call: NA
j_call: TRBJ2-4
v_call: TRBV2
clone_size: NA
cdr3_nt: TGTGCCAGCAGTGATCCCACAGGGGGGGACGAAAACATTCAGTACTTC
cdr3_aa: CASSDPTGGDENIQYF

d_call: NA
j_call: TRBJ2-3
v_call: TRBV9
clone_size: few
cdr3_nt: TGTGCCAGCAGCGTACAGACGGGGGAGGCAGATACGCAGTATTTT
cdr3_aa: CASSVQTGEADTQYF

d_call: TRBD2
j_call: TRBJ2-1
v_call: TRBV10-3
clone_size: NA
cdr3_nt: TGTGCCATCAGTGGGGGGGCTAGCGGGGTGGATGAGCAGTTCTTC
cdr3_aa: CAISGGASGVDEQFF

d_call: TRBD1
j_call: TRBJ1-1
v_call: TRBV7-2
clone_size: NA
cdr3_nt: TGTGCCAGCAGCTTAGACAGGGGGTACGTGAACACTGAAGCTTTCTTT
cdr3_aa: CASSLDRGYVNTEAFF

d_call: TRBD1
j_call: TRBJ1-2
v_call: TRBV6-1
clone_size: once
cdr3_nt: TGTGCCAGCGGAACGGACGGACAGGGTCACTATGGCTACACCTTC
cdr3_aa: CASGTDGQGHYGYTF

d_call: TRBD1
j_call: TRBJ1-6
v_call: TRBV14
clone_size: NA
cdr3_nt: TGTGCCAGCAGCCCGACAGGGGCTCGAAATTCACCCCTCCACTTT
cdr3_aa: CASSPTGARNSPLHF

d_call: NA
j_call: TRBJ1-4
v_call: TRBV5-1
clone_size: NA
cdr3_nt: TGCGCCAGCAGATTGGGCCAGACAAATGAAAAACTGTTTTTT
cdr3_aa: CASRLGQTNEKLFF

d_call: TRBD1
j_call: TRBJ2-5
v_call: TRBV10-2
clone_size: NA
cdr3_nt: TGCGCCAGCAGCTCGGGACAGCGAGAGACCCAGTACTTC
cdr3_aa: CASSSGQRETQYF

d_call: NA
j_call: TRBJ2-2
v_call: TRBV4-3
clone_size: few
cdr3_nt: TGCGCCAGCAGCCATCTCGCGGGTCGGGGGAACACCGGGGAGCTGTTTTTT
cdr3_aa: CASSHLAGRGNTGELFF

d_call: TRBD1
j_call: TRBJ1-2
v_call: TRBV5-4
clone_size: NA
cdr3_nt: TGTGCCAGCAGACAGGGGATTAACTATGGCTACACCTTC
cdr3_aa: CASRQGINYGYTF

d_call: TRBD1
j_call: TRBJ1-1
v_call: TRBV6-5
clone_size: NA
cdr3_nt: TGTGCCAGCAGTTACTTCTCACAGGGGGACACTGAAGCTTTCTTT
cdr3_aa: CASSYFSQGDTEAFF

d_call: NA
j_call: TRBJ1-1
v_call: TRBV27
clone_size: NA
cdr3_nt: TGTGCCAGCAGTTTAGGGGGAGGTCCCACTGAAGCTTTCTTT
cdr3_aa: CASSLGGGPTEAFF

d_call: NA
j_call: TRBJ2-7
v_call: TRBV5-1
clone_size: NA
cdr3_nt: TGCGCCAGCAGCTTGGCGTTTGGGGAGAACTACGAGCAGTACTTC
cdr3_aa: CASSLAFGENYEQYF

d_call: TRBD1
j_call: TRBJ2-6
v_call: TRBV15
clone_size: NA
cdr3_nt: TGTGCCACCAGGGACGGACAGGGTGGGATGGGGGCCAACGTCCTGACTTTC
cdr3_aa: CATRDGQGGMGANVLTF

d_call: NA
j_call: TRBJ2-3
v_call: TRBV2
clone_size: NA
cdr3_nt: TGTGCCAGCAGTGAGGATTATGACTTGGCTGCGCAGTATTTT
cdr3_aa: CASSEDYDLAAQYF

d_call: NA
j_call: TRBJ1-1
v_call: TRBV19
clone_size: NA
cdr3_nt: TGTGCCAGTAGTACAGGGGACCCAGCCTACACTGAAGCTTTCTTT
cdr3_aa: CASSTGDPAYTEAFF

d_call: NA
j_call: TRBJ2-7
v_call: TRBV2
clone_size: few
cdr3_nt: TGTGCCAGCAGTGAAGGTCCAGGCCAGACCCACGAGCAGTACTTC
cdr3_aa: CASSEGPGQTHEQYF

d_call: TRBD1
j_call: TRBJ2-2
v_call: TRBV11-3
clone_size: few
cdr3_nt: TGTGCCAGCAGCTCAGGACAGGGGTCCACCGGGGAGCTGTTTTTT
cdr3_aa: CASSSGQGSTGELFF